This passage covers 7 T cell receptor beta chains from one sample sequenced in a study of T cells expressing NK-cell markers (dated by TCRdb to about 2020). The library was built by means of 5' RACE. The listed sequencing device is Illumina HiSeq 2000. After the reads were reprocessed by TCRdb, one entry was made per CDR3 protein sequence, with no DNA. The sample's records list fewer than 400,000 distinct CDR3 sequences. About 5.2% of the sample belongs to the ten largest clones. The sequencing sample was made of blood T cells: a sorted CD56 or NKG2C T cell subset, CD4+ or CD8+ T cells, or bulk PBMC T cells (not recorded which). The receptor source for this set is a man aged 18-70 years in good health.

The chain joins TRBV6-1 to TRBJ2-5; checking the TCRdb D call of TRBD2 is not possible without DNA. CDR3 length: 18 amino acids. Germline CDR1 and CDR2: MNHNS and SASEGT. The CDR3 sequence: CASSAQLFGVEGQETQYF.

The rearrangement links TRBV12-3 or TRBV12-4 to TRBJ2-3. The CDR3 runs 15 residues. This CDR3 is CASSFTRTTTDTQYF.

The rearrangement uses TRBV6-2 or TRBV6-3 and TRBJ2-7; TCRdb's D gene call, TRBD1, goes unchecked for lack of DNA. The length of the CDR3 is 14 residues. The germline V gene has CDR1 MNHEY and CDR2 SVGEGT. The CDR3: CASSHWGRNYEQYF.

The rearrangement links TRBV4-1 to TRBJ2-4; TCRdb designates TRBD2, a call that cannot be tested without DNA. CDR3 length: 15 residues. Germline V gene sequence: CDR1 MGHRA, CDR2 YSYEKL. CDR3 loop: CASSQEEGTKNIQYF.

The CDR3 here is CASSPGSGGAKNEQFF. The chain is built from TRBV7-3 and TRBJ2-1; with no DNA, the TCRdb D assignment of TRBD2 cannot be verified. Germline-derived CDR1 and CDR2 are SGHTA and FQGTGA. This CDR3 contains 16 residues.

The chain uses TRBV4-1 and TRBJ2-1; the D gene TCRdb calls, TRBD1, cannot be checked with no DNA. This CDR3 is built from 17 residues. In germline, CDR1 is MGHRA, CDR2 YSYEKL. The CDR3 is CASSQDGDRGPYNEQFF.

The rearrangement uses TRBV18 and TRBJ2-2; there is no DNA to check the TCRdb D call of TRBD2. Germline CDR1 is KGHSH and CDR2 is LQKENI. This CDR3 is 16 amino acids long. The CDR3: CASSPQGTLPAGELFF.